The T cell receptor beta chain under discussion was sequenced for a study of shared clonotypes between healthy human individuals (dated by TCRdb to the early 2020s). Study-wide context: The cohort included three men and a couple of women between 18 and 49 years of age. For each donor, CD4 naive and CD4 memory were each given three plates, CD8 naive was given two plates, and CD8 memory was given one plate. The study deeply sequenced blood TCR repertoires of roughly five healthy adults to estimate repertoire size and the extent of clonotype sharing between individuals. To increase sequencing depth and limit assay-specific biases, TCR repertoire library preparation and sequencing were carried out by different laboratories using diverse techniques. Each donor's leukapheresis produced roughly between roughly 0.85 and 10 billion PBMCs. The research as a whole found: Pairwise subsampling led to the expectation that sequencing depth would affect the degree of clonotype sharing among donors. Clonotypes shared by all four sorted-subset donors showed higher generation probabilities than non-shared clonotypes. Incomplete sequencing was indicated by rarefaction of sorted-subset datasets, despite the large sequencing depth. Because the study included a small number of donors, the genetic and exposure-history diversity represented was limited. Sampling was limited to blood, and TCR repertoires in tissue likely differ from TCR repertoires in blood. Across several donors, around 5% of naive CD4, roughly 3.5% of naive CD8, 2.3% of memory CD4, and under 0.45% of memory CD8 clonotypes were shared. Naive subsets generally had larger estimated clonotype richness than memory subsets did.

Using the deep immunoSEQ assay, multiplex PCR amplified TCR CDR3 regions from genomic DNA. For each cell subset, the extracted genomic DNA was distributed evenly across all wells of several immunoSEQ 96-well plates, and each plate served as one replicate. For sorted subsets, approximately 190 ng genomic DNA, equal to about 30,000 T cell genomes, was loaded into each replicate PCR. Purified libraries were quantified with a Qubit 3.0 fluorometer, sized on a Bioanalyzer 2100, and re-quantified with the KAPA Library Quantification kit. A separate single-read 150-cycle Illumina NextSeq 550 flow cell was used to sequence each immunoSEQ 96-well plate. The paper's processing steps were these. Because only junctional sequences without quality scores were contained in the immunoSEQ output, filtering matching that applied to full-length reads could not be performed. Sequences were annotated with PyIR, a Python wrapper for IgBLAST v1.9, using IMGT germline references to assign V/J genes and CDR3. Reads were removed for weak V/J assignments (E-value above 1e-6), missing CDR3, stop codons, out-of-frame junctions, or ambiguous translated residues. V3J clonotypes were defined as sequences sharing an identical inferred V gene, J gene, and CDR3 amino acid sequence. Percentage overlap between repertoires was calculated by dividing the number of shared unique clonotypes by the size of the smaller repertoire. Richness of each repertoire was evaluated using RTK rarefaction, the Chao1 estimator, and Recon v2.1 estimates of unobserved clonotypes. Generation probabilities for all TCRbeta clonotypes obtained by the gDNA method from four donors were computed using OLGA. This is the immuneACCESS table as TCRdb keeps it, with only in-frame sequences that have V and J called. A part of the clones is gone; compared with another copy, unresolved V genes explain less than half, and the rest is unexplained. That table is the source of V, J and clone size, and D and trimming were worked out from the DNA. Recorded for this sample are over a million clones; less than 99% of them occurred a single time. The biggest ten clones account for about 0.4% of the sample.

Donors were healthy HIV-negative adults with no recently reported acute infections or vaccinations. All donors were Caucasian adults living in Nashville, Tennessee, USA. CD4+ T cells were enriched by magnetic negative selection; naive cells were then positively selected on CD45RA, and the negative fraction formed the memory subset. Blood was obtained by leukapheresis, after which PBMCs were separated by Ficoll-Histopaque density gradient centrifugation and cryopreserved in liquid nitrogen vapor phase. Analytical flow cytometry was used to check the purity and quantity of every magnetically sorted T cell population. Each sorted fraction had its genomic DNA isolated and then quantified by UV absorbance on a Nanodrop 2000c. From the germline V gene, CDR1 is KGHSH and CDR2 is LQKENI. Including the terminal cysteine and phenylalanine, the CDR3 comprises 16 residues. Only CDR3 DNA is held: 48 bases, read in frame from base 1. At the junction V is shortened by 3 bases and J by 4 bases; bases outside the gene matches: 10.

About this clone: No antigen is known for it. No much larger clone is present one base from it, and per-base qualities are unavailable.

The sequence links TRBV18 to TRBJ2-7; the junction holds 9 bases that match TRBD2. This TCR came from a man aged 25 to 45 in good health. Sequencing used naive CD4+ T cells sorted from blood. The sample's cell subset or site label, decoded: CD45RA+ positively selected. The base sequence is TGTGCCAGCTCACCGTTTCAGCGGGAGGTTAATTACGAGCAGTACTTC. Translated, it gives CASSPFQREVNYEQYF.